Presented here are 24 T cell receptor beta chains from one specimen sequenced in a study of cytomegalovirus exposure and HLA in healthy donors (dated by TCRdb to about 2017). The library was prepared using the immunoSEQ multiplex PCR assay. A mixture of 60 forward primers for TCR Vbeta segments and 13 reverse primers for TCR Jbeta segments was used in the multiplex PCR. TCRdb provides this immuneACCESS table in a form limited to in-frame rearrangements. Some clones are lacking; in checked studies, under half of them reflect an unresolved V gene, and why the rest are absent is not known. The sample records 130,000 to 150,000 clones, 80% to 90% of which are singletons. Roughly 4.3% of the sample rests with the top ten. Sequenced input: PBMCs. The receptors stem from a woman in her 40s in good health and CMV-seropositive.

This chain connects TRBV5-4 to TRBJ1-3, with D perhaps matching TRBD1 (5 bases). This CDR3 comprises 16 residues. CDR1 and CDR2 from the germline V gene are SGHNT and YYREEE (reference sequence). Trimming pared 0 bases from V and 3 bases from J, leaving 13 bases between. The CDR3: CASSLGLGGDGNTIYF. The DNA of the CDR3 is TGTGCCAGCAGCTTGGGCCTCGGAGGGGATGGAAACACCATATATTTT.

V and J are TRBV6-5 and TRBJ2-7; a possible D gene is TRBD2 (6 bases). Germline CDR1 is MNHEY and CDR2 is SVGAGI. This CDR3 contains 13 residues. The germline V and J ends were trimmed by 6 bases and 2 bases, with 11 bases remaining between them. CDR3 loop: CASSRGVTYEQYF. The CDR3, as DNA: TGTGCCAGCAGCCGCGGGGTAACCTACGAGCAGTACTTC.

V usage is TRBV25-1 and J usage is TRBJ1-1, with 8 nucleotides matching TRBD1. The CDR3 spans 16 residues. Trimming cost V 4 bases and J 1 base; bases outside gene matches: 8. Germline values: CDR1 MGHDK, CDR2 SYGVNS. The CDR3 nucleotides read TGTGCCAGCAGTGGGTACGTGGGGACAGGGAACACTGAAGCTTTCTTT. Translation: CASSGYVGTGNTEAFF.

This chain connects TRBV12-2 to TRBJ2-1; no DNA check was done on the table's D call, TRBD1. TRBV12-2 corresponds to a pseudogene. The CDR3 loop spans 14 amino acids. The CDR3 DNA reads TGTGCAAGTCGCTTCGGACAGGGGGGAAGCGAGCAGTTCTTC. This translates into CASRFGQGGSEQFF.

The rearrangement joins TRBV9 to TRBJ2-3, with 10 bases fitting TRBD2. The CDR3 sequence is 14 residues long. J gave up 1 base and V 6 bases, and 2 bases lay outside the gene matches. Per germline, CDR1 SGDLS and CDR2 YYNGEE. The DNA of the CDR3 is TGTGCCAGCACCCTAGCGGGGGGCACAGATACGCAGTATTTT. This sequence encodes CASTLAGGTDTQYF.

V usage is TRBV19 and J usage is TRBJ1-5; 10 bases are a match to TRBD1. The CDR3 is made up of 14 amino acids. V shed 5 bases, J shed 7 bases, and the junction held 5 bases outside the gene matches. Germline lookup yields CDR1 LNHDA and CDR2 SQIVND (reference sequence). The CDR3 DNA sequence: TGTGCCAGTAGTCCGGGACAGGGGAACCAGCCCCAGCATTTT. It yields the protein CASSPGQGNQPQHF.

The V call is TRBV15, the J call TRBJ2-7; perhaps TRBD1 as D (5 bases). V was cut by 0 bases and J by 2 bases, with 11 bases left in between. This CDR3 has 15 amino acids. CDR1 and CDR2 from the germline V gene are LNHNV and YYDKDF (reference sequence). The CDR3 sequence is CATSRDDSGTYEQYF. In nucleotides, the CDR3 is TGTGCCACCAGCAGAGATGACAGTGGGACCTACGAGCAGTACTTC.

To note about this clone: At one of its ends the junction is not consistent with the germline gene, which may arise from a read error. The sample holds other DNA sequences that translate to the same CDR3. The chain joins TRBV7-9 to TRBJ2-1, with D possibly matching TRBD2 (5 bases). The CDR3 sequence is 12 residues long. The germline V gene has CDR1 SEHNR and CDR2 FQNEAQ (reference sequence). As DNA, the CDR3 is TGTTCCAGCAGCTCCGGGGACAATGAGCAGTTCTTC. This encodes CSSSSGDNEQFF.

The J gene is TRBJ2-3, the V gene TRBV28; D not resolved. The CDR3 loop spans 12 amino acids. Germline assignment: CDR1 MDHEN and CDR2 SYDVKM. Trimming stripped 3 bases from V and 5 bases from J, with 6 bases between. The CDR3 region is CASSFKRDTQYF. As DNA, the CDR3 is TGTGCCAGCAGTTTCAAGCGAGATACGCAGTATTTT. Filled out from reference TRBV28 and TRBJ2-3, the complete variable domain reads DVKVTQSSRYLVKRTGEKVFLECVQDMDHENMFWYRQDPGLGLRLIYFSYDVKMKEKGDIPEGYSVSREKKERFSLILESASTNQTSMYLCASSFKRDTQYFGPGTRLTVL.

The rearrangement links TRBV7-9 to TRBJ1-4; D ambiguous. Germline-derived CDR1 and CDR2 are SEHNR and FQNEAQ (reference sequence). This CDR3 has 13 residues. Trimming took off 7 bases at V and 5 bases at J, with 11 bases between the two ends. The CDR3 coding sequence is TGTGCCAGCATTCTCAACTCCAATGAAAAACTGTTTTTT. Its protein is CASILNSNEKLFF.

This sequence joins TRBV9 and TRBJ2-5; 9 bases fit TRBD1. Gene TRBJ2-7 matches the end of the DNA better, so the J call may be wrong. CDR1 and CDR2 (germline): SGDLS, YYNGEE. This CDR3 region has 15 residues. CDR3 sequence reads: CASSPFGQGSYEQYF. CDR3 nucleotide sequence: TGTGCCAGCAGCCCATTTGGACAGGGGTCCTACGAGCAGTACTTC.

This chain links TRBV28 with TRBJ2-7; no firm D call. Germline values: CDR1 MDHEN, CDR2 SYDVKM. V was cut by 5 bases and J by 5 bases, with 10 bases left in between. This CDR3 has 12 residues. The chain's CDR3 is CASSTQVHEQYF. The CDR3 nucleotides are TGTGCCAGCAGTACCCAGGTCCACGAGCAGTACTTC. Full variable domain (remainder filled in from reference TRBV28 and TRBJ2-7): DVKVTQSSRYLVKRTGEKVFLECVQDMDHENMFWYRQDPGLGLRLIYFSYDVKMKEKGDIPEGYSVSREKKERFSLILESASTNQTSMYLCASSTQVHEQYFGPGTRLTVT.

The chain couples TRBV10-1 to TRBJ2-5; 7 bases are shared with TRBD2. Matching the DNA end better, TRBJ2-7 makes the J call doubtful. Germline CDR1 reads WNHNN; CDR2 reads SYGVQD (reference sequence). The CDR3 has 16 amino acids. CDR3 nucleotide sequence: TGCGCCAGCAGAAAAGATTCAAGCGGGGCCTCCTACGAGCAGTACTTC. It codes for CASRKDSSGASYEQYF.

The chain carries TRBV28 and TRBJ2-1, with D perhaps TRBD1 (5 bases). The V end lost 5 bases, the J end lost 9 bases, and 14 bases lay between the germline ends. Germline V CDR1 and CDR2: MDHEN, SYDVKM. CDR3 length: 13 residues. The CDR3 DNA reads TGTGCCAGCAGTCAAGACAGTCGAGGTGAGCAGTTCTTC. Encoded protein: CASSQDSRGEQFF. The full variable domain, with the rest looked up from reference TRBV28 and TRBJ2-1, is DVKVTQSSRYLVKRTGEKVFLECVQDMDHENMFWYRQDPGLGLRLIYFSYDVKMKEKGDIPEGYSVSREKKERFSLILESASTNQTSMYLCASSQDSRGEQFFGPGTRLTVL.

The V and J genes are TRBV18 and TRBJ2-7; a weak D match, TRBD1 (5 bases). The V gene's germline CDR1 is KGHSH and CDR2 LQKENI. The CDR3 is made up of 16 amino acids. Between the trimmed V and J ends, which lost 3 bases and 6 bases, there was a span of 21 bases. CDR3 protein: CASSPSHRQIFGEQYF. The CDR3 DNA reads TGTGCCAGCTCACCTTCCCACCGACAGATATTCGGCGAGCAGTACTTC.

The rearrangement uses TRBV5-1 and TRBJ1-4; the match to TRBD1 covers 8 bases. With 0 bases clipped from V and 7 bases from J, the junction kept 11 bases outside the gene matches. CDR3 size: 17 residues. Germline CDR1 and CDR2: SGHRS and YFSETQ. CDR3 amino acids: CASSLGETGVSGEKLFF. The CDR3, as DNA: TGCGCCAGCAGCTTGGGTGAGACAGGGGTTTCGGGTGAAAAACTGTTTTTT.

The rearrangement joins TRBV28 to TRBJ1-5, with D possibly matching TRBD1 (5 bases). The CDR3 has 13 residues. Trimming took off 4 bases at V and 3 bases at J, with 7 bases between the two ends. Germline assignment: CDR1 MDHEN and CDR2 SYDVKM. DNA for the CDR3: TGTGCCAGCAGTTGGGGGGTCAATCAGCCCCAGCATTTT. This sequence encodes CASSWGVNQPQHF.

The chain carries TRBV2 and TRBJ1-5; TRBD1 aligns across 7 bases. V trimming: 8 bases; J trimming: 4 bases; junction bases outside the gene matches: 8. The CDR3 contains 14 residues. Germline values: CDR1 SNHLY, CDR2 FYNNEI. CDR3 protein: CASVAGQENQPQHF. The CDR3 DNA reads as TGTGCCAGCGTCGCTGGACAGGAGAATCAGCCCCAGCATTTT.

The CDR3 nucleotides are TGTGCCAGCAGTTTATCTTCTATGCAGGGGTCCCCCTACGAGCAGTACTTC. Translated: CASSLSSMQGSPYEQYF. The chain carries TRBV28 and TRBJ2-7, with a tentative D call TRBD1 (6 bases). Trimming took off 1 base at V and 2 bases at J, with 18 bases between the two ends. The CDR3 contains 17 residues. CDR1 is MDHEN, CDR2 SYDVKM, per germline.

The J gene is TRBJ1-2, the V gene TRBV19; 8 positions agree with TRBD1. Looked up from germline, CDR1 is LNHDA and CDR2 is SQIVND (reference sequence). The J segment lost 4 bases and the V segment lost 5 bases, leaving 9 bases of the junction unmatched. The CDR3 extends over 15 amino acids. This CDR3 is CASSADRVESYGYTF. The CDR3 nucleotides read TGTGCCAGTAGTGCGGACAGGGTCGAAAGCTATGGCTACACCTTC.

The chain links TRBV19 to TRBJ2-1; 7 nucleotides align to TRBD1. Germline values: CDR1 LNHDA, CDR2 SQIVND (reference sequence). CDR3 length: 15 amino acids. V shed 10 bases, J shed 0 bases, and the junction held 9 bases outside the gene matches. The CDR3 DNA sequence: TGTGCCACCACCTGGGACAGATCCTCCTACAATGAGCAGTTCTTC. This codes for CATTWDRSSYNEQFF. The full variable domain, in which reference TRBV19 and TRBJ2-1 provide the parts outside the CDR3, is DGGITQSPKYLFRKEGQNVTLSCEQNLNHDAMYWYRQDPGQGLRLIYYSQIVNDFQKGDIAEGYSVSREKKESFPLTVTSAQKNPTAFYLCATTWDRSSYNEQFFGPGTRLTVL.

The gene calls are TRBV7-2 and TRBJ1-3; D unclear. The CDR3 totals 15 residues. From germline, CDR1 is SGHTA and CDR2 FQGNSA. Trimming left V 0 bases short and J 0 bases short, with 6 bases between. The CDR3 here is CASSLARASGNTIYF. CDR3 coding DNA: TGTGCCAGCAGCTTAGCTCGAGCCTCTGGAAACACCATATATTTT. The variable domain in full, completed from reference TRBV7-2 and TRBJ1-3, reads GAGVSQSPSNKVTEKGKDVELRCDPISGHTALYWYRQSLGQGLEFLIYFQGNSAPDKSGLPSDRFSAERTGGSVSTLTIQRTQQEDSAVYLCASSLARASGNTIYFGEGSWLTVV.

This clone was detected a few times. This chain connects TRBV28 to TRBJ2-7, with TRBD2 identical over 14 bases. Germline CDR1 and CDR2: MDHEN and SYDVKM. CDR3 length equals 14 residues. The trim removed 6 bases at V and 6 bases at J, leaving 4 bases unmatched. CDR3 residues: CASRGLAGAIEQYF. For the CDR3, the DNA is TGTGCCAGCAGGGGACTAGCGGGAGCCATCGAGCAGTACTTC.

This clone was detected a few times. V and J are TRBV6-1 and TRBJ1-5; TRBD1 agrees at 7 bases. The germline V gene encodes CDR1 MNHNS and CDR2 SASEGT. Trimming took 4 bases from V and 5 from J; bases not matched to a gene: 5. The CDR3 runs 14 residues. As DNA, the CDR3 is TGTGCCAGCAGTGTGAAAGGGGGCGATCAGCCCCAGCATTTT. Protein product: CASSVKGGDQPQHF.